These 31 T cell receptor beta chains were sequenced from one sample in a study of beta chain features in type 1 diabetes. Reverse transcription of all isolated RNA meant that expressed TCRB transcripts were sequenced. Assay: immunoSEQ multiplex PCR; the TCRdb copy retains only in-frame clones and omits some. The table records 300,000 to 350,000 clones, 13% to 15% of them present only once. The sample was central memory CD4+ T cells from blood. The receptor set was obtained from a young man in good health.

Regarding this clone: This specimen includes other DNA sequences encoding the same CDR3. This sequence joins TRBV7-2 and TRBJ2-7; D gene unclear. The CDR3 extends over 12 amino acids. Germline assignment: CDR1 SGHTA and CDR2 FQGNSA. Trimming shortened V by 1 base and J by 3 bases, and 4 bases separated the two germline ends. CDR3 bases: TGTGCCAGCAGCTTAGTCGGCTACGAGCAGTACTTC. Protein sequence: CASSLVGYEQYF.

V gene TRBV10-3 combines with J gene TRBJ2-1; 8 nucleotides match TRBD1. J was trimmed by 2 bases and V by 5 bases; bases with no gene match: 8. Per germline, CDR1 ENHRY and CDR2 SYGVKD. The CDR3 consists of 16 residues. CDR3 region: CAISPRQGTTYNEQFF. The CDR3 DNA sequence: TGTGCCATCAGTCCTAGACAGGGGACCACCTACAATGAGCAGTTCTTC.

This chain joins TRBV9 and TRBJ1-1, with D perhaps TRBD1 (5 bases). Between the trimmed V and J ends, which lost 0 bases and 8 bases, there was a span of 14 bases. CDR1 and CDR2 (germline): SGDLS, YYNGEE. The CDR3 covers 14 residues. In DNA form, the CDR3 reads TGTGCCAGCAGCGTAGATCGTGTTCGGGGGGAAGCTTTCTTT. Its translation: CASSVDRVRGEAFF.

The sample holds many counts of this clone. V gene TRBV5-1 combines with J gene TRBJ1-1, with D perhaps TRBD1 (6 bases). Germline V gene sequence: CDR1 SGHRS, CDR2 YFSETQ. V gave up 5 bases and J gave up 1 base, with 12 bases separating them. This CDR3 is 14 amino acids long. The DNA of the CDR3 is TGCGCCAGCAGTTCTCAACAGGGGAACACTGAAGCTTTCTTT. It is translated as CASSSQQGNTEAFF.

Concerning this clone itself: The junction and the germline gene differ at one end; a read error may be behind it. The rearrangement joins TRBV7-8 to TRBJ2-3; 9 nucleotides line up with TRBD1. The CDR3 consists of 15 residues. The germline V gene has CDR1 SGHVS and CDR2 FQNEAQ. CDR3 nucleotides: TGTGCCAGCAGCCGGTCCACCGCACAGGGGGCGCGGTACGAATTT. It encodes CASSRSTAQGARYEF. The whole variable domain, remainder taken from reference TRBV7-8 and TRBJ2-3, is GAGVSQSPRYKVAKRGQDVALRCDPISGHVSLFWYQQALGQGPEFLTYFQNEAQLDKSGLPSDRFFAERPEGSVSTLKIQRTQQEDSAVYLCASSRSTAQGARYEFGPGTRLTVL.

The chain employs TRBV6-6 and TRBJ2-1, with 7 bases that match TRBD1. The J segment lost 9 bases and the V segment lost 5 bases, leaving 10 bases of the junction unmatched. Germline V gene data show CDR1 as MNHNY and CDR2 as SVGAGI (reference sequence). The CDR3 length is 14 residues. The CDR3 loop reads CASSEWTGLGEQFF. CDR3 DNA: TGTGCCAGCAGTGAGTGGACAGGCTTAGGTGAGCAGTTCTTC.

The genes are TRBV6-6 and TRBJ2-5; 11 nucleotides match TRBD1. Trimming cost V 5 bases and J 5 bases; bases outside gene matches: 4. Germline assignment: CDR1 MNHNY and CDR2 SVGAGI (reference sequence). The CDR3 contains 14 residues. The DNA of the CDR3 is TGTGCCAGCAGTGGGACAGGGGGTGTTGAGACCCAGTACTTC. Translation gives CASSGTGGVETQYF.

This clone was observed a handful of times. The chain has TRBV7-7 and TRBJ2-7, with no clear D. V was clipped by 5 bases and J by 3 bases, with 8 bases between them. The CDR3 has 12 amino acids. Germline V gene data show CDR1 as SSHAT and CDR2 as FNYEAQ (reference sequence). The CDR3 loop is CASSRFSYEQYF. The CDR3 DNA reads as TGTGCCAGCAGCCGCTTTAGCTACGAGCAGTACTTC.

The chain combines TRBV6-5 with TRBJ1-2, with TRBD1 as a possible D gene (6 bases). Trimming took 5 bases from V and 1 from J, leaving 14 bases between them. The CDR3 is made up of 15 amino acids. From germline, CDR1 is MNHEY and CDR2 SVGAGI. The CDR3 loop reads CASSPSGTNNYGYTF. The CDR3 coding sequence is TGTGCCAGCAGTCCCTCCGGGACAAATAACTATGGCTACACCTTC.

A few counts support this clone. Written as DNA, the CDR3 is TGTGCCAGTAGAAGGACAGGGAACACTGAAGCTTTCTTT. Residues: CASRRTGNTEAFF. The gene calls are TRBV19 and TRBJ1-1; 7 nucleotides agree with TRBD1. Germline assignment: CDR1 LNHDA and CDR2 SQIVND (reference sequence). The CDR3 loop spans 13 amino acids. V shed 6 bases and J 1 base; nucleotides not matched to a gene: 2.

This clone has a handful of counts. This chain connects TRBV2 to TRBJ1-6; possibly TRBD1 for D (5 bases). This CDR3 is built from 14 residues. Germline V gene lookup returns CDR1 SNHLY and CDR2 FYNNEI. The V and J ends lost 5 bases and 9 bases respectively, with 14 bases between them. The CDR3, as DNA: TGTGCCAGCAGTCCGACAGAAGGTGTTTCACCCCTCCACTTT. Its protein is CASSPTEGVSPLHF.

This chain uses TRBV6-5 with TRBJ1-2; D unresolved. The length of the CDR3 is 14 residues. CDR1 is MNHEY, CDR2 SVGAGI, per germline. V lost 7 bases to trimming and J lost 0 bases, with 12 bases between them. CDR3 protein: CASKTGPSNYGYTF. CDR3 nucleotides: TGTGCCAGCAAAACGGGCCCGTCTAACTATGGCTACACCTTC.

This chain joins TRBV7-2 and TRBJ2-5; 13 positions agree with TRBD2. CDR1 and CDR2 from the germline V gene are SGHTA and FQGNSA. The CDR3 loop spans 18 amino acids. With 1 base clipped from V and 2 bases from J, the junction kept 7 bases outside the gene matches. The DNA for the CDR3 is TGTGCCAGCAGCTTAGGATCACTAGCGGGGGGGCTACAAGAGACCCAGTACTTC. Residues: CASSLGSLAGGLQETQYF.

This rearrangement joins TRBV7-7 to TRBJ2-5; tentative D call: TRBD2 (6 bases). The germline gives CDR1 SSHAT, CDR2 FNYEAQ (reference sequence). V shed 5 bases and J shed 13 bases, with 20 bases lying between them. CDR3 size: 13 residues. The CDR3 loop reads CASSPTRRDPSYF. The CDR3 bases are TGTGCCAGCAGCCCCACCCGGAGGGACCCGTCGTACTTC.

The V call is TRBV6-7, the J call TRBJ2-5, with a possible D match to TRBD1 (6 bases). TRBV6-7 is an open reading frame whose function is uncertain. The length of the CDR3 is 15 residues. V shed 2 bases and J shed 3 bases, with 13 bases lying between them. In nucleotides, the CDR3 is TGTGCCAGCAGTTACCCAGTACAGGGAAAAGAGACCCAGTACTTC. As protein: CASSYPVQGKETQYF.

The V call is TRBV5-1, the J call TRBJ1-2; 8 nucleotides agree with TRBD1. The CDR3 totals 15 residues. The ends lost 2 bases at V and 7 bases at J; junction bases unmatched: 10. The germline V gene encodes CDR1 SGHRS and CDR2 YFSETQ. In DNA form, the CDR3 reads TGCGCCAGCAGCTTTGGACAGGGTACTTTTGGTGGCTACACCTTC. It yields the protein CASSFGQGTFGGYTF.

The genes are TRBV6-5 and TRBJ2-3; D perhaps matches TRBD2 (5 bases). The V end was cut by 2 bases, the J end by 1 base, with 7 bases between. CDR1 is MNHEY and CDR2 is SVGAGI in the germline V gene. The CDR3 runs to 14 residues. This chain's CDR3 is CASSYRDRTDTQYF. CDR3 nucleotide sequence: TGTGCCAGCAGTTACCGGGATCGCACAGATACGCAGTATTTT.

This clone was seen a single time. Here the CDR3 reads CASSGGTAMVQFF. The CDR3 bases are TGTGCCAGCAGTGGAGGGACAGCCATGGTGCAGTTCTTC. The chain carries TRBV2 and TRBJ2-1; 7 positions match TRBD1. Germline trimming cut 4 bases from V and 12 bases from J; bases unmatched to any gene: 9. Germline V lookup: CDR1 SNHLY, CDR2 FYNNEI. CDR3 length: 13 residues. Full variable domain (missing parts from reference TRBV2 and TRBJ2-1): EPEVTQTPSHQVTQMGQEVILRCVPISNHLYFYWYRQILGQKVEFLVSFYNNEISEKSEIFDDQFSVERPDGSNFTLKIRSTKLEDSAMYFCASSGGTAMVQFFGPGTRLTVL.

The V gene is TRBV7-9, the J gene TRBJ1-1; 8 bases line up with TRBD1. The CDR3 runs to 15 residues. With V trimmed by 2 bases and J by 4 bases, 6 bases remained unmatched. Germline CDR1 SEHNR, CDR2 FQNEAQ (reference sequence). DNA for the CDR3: TGTGCCAGCAGCTTATCCGTCGACAGGGGCACTGAAGCTTTCTTT. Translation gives CASSLSVDRGTEAFF.

CDR3: CASSQKQGTDNSPLHF. In DNA form, the CDR3 reads TGTGCCAGCAGTCAGAAACAGGGAACAGACAATTCACCCCTCCACTTT. The chain recombines TRBV5-6 with TRBJ1-6; a weak D match, TRBD1 (6 bases). Deletions cut 5 bases from V and 7 bases from J, with 19 bases between. This CDR3 spans 16 amino acids. CDR1 and CDR2 (germline): SGHDT, YYEEEE.

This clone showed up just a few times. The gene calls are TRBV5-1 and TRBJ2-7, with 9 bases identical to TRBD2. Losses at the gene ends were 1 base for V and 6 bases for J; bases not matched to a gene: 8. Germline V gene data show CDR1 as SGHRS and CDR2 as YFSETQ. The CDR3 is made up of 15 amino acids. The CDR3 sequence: CASSLNAGGPIEQYF. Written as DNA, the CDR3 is TGCGCCAGCAGCTTGAACGCGGGGGGGCCAATCGAGCAGTACTTC.

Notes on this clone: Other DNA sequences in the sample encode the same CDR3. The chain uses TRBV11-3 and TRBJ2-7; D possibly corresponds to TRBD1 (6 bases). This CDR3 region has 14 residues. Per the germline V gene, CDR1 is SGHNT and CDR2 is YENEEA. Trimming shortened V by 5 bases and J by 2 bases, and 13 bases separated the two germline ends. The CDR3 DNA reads TGTGCCAGCAGCCTCGCACAGGGTCCCTACGAGCAGTACTTC. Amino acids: CASSLAQGPYEQYF.

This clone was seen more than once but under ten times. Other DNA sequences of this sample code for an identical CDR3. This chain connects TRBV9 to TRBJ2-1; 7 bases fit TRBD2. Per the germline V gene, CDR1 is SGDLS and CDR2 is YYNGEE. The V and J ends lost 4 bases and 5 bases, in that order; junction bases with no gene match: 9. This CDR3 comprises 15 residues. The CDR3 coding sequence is TGTGCCAGCAGCTTGGGCGGGAGCCTCAACAATGAGCAGTTCTTC. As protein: CASSLGGSLNNEQFF.

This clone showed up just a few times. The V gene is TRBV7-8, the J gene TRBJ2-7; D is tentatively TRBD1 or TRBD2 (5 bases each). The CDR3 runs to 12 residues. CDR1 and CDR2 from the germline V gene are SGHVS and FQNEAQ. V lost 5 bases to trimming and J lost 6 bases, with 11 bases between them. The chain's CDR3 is CASSPDSGEQYV. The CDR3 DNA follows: TGTGCCAGCAGCCCTGACAGCGGCGAGCAGTACGTC.

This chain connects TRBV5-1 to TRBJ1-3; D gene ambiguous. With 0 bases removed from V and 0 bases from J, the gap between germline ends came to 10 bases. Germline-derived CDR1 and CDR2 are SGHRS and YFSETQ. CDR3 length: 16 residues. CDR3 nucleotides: TGCGCCAGCAGCTTGGGGGCCGCCATCTCTGGAAACACCATATATTTT. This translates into CASSLGAAISGNTIYF. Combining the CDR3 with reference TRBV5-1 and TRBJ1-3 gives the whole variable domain KAGVTQTPRYLIKTRGQQVTLSCSPISGHRSVSWYQQTPGQGLQFLFEYFSETQRNKGNFPGRFSGRQFSNSRSEMNVSTLELGDSALYLCASSLGAAISGNTIYFGEGSWLTVV.

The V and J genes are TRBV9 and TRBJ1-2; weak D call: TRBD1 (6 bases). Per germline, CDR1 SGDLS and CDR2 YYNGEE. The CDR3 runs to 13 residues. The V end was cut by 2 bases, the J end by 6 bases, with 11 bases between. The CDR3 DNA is TGTGCCAGCAGCGTCCAGGGACATAATGGCTACACCTTC. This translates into CASSVQGHNGYTF.

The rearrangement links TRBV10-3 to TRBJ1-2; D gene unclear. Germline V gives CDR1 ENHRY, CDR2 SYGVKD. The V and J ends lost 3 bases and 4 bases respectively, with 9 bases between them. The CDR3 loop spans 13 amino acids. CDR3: CAISDAGIYGYTF. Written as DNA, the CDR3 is TGTGCCATCAGTGATGCCGGGATCTATGGCTACACCTTC.

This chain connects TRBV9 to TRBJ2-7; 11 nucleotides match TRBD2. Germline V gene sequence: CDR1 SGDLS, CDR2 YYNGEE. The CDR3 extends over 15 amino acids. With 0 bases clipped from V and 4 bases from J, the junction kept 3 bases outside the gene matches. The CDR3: CASSVASSGGYEQYF. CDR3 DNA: TGTGCCAGCAGCGTAGCCTCTAGCGGGGGGTACGAGCAGTACTTC.

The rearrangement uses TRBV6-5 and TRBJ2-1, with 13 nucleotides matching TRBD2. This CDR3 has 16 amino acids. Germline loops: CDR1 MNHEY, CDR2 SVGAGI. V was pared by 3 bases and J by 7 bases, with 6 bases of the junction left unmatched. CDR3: CASSYTSGRAKNEQFF. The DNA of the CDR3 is TGTGCCAGCAGTTATACTAGCGGGAGGGCCAAGAATGAGCAGTTCTTC.

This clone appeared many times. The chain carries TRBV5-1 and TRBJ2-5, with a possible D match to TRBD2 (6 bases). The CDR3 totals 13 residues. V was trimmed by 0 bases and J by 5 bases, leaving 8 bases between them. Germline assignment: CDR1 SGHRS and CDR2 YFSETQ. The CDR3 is CASSLAREETQYF. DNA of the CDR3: TGCGCCAGCAGCTTGGCCCGGGAGGAGACCCAGTACTTC. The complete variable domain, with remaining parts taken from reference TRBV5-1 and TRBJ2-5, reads KAGVTQTPRYLIKTRGQQVTLSCSPISGHRSVSWYQQTPGQGLQFLFEYFSETQRNKGNFPGRFSGRQFSNSRSEMNVSTLELGDSALYLCASSLAREETQYFGPGTRLLVL.

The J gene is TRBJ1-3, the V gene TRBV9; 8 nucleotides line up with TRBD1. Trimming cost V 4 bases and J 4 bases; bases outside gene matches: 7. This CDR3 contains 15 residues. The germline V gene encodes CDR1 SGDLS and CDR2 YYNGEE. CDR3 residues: CASSPMTGAGNTIYF. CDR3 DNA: TGTGCCAGCAGCCCAATGACAGGGGCGGGAAACACCATATATTTT.